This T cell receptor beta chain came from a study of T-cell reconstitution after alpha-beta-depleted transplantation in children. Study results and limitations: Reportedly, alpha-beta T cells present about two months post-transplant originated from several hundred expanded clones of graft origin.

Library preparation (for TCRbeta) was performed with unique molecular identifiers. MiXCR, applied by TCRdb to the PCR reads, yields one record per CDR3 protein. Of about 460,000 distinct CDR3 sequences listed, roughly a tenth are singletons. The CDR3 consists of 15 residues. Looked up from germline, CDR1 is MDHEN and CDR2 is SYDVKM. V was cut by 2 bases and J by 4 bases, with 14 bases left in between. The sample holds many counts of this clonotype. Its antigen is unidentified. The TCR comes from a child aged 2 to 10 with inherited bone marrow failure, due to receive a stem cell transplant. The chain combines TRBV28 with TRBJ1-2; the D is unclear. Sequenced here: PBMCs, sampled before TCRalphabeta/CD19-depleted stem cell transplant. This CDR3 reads CASSLPPGGRYGYTF. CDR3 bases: TGTGCCAGCAGTTTACCCCCCGGAGGACGCTATGGCTACACCTTC.